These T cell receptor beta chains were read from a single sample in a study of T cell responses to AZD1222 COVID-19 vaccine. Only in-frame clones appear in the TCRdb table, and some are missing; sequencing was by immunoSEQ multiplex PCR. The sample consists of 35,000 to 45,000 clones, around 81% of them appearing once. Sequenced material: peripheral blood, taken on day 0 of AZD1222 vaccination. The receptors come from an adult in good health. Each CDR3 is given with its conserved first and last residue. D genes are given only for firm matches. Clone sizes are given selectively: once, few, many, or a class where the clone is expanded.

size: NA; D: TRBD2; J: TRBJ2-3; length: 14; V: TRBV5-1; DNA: TGCGCCAGCAGCTGGGGGACTAGCGCAGATACGCAGTATTTT; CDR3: CASSWGTSADTQYF
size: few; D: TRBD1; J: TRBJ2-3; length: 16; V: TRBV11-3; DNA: TGTGCCAGCAGCTTAGAGGGGGACAGGCCAGCAGATACGCAGTATTTT; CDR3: CASSLEGDRPADTQYF
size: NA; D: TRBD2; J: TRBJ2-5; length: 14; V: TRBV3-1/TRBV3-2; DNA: TGTGCCAGCAACCAGGGTCTCGCGGGAGTGACCCAGTACTTC; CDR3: CASNQGLAGVTQYF
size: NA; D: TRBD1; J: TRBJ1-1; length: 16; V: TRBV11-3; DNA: TGTGCCAGCAGCCGAGAAAGGGACAGAGTAAACACTGAAGCTTTCTTT; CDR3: CASSRERDRVNTEAFF
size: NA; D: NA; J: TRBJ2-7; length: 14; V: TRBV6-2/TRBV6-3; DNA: TGTGCCAGCAGTATTACGCAGGACTCCTACGAGCAGTACTTC; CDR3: CASSITQDSYEQYF
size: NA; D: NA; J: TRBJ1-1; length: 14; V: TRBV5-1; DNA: TGCGCCAGCAGCCCCAGGGTCGAGAACACTGAAGCTTTCTTT; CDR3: CASSPRVENTEAFF
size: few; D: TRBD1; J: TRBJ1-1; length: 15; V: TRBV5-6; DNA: TGTGCCAGCAGCAGCAGGGGGCGATGGGACACTGAAGCTTTCTTT; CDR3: CASSSRGRWDTEAFF
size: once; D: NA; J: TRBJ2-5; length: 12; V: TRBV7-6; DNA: TGTGCCAGCAGTTCGACACAGGAGACCCAGTACTTC; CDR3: CASSSTQETQYF
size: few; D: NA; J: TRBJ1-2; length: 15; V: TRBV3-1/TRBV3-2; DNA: TGTGCCAGCAGCCAAGATCCCAGGTCTAACTATGGCTACACCTTC; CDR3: CASSQDPRSNYGYTF
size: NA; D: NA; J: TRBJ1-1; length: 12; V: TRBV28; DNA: TGTGCCAGCAGCCAAACTGGCTATGAAGCTTTCTTT; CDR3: CASSQTGYEAFF
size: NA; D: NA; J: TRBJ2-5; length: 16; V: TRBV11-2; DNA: TGTGCCAGCAGCCAAGGATCGGGGCAGGGCTGGGAGACCCAGTACTTC; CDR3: CASSQGSGQGWETQYF
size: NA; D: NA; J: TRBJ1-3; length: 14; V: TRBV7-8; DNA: TGTGCCAGCAGCTTCAGGGGAGTGGGAAACACCATATATTTT; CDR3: CASSFRGVGNTIYF
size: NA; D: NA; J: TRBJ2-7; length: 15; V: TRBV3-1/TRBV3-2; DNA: TGTGCCAGCAGCCAAGATCCTGTCAGATCCTACGAGCAGTACTTC; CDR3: CASSQDPVRSYEQYF
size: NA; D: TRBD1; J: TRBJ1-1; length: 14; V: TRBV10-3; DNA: TGTGCCATCAGGGGGGGACAGGGGTACACTGAAGCTTTCTTT; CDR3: CAIRGGQGYTEAFF
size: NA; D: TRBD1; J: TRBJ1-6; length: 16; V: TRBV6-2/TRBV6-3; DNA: TGTGCCAGCAGTGACCCCAGGGGGAACGGTAATTCACCCCTCCACTTT; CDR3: CASSDPRGNGNSPLHF
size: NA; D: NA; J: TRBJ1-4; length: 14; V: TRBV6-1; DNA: TGTGCCAGCAGTGAAGGGACCGGGAACGAAAAACTGTTTTTT; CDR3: CASSEGTGNEKLFF
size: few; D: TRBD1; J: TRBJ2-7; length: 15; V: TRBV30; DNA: TGTGCCTGGATTAGGGACAGGGGTCAGCGGCACGAGCAGTACTTC; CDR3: CAWIRDRGQRHEQYF
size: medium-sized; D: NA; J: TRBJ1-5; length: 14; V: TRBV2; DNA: TGTGCCAGCAGTGGGCCAGATAGCAATCAGCCCCAGCATTTT; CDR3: CASSGPDSNQPQHF
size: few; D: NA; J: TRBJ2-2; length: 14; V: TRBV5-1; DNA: TGCGCCAGCAGCTTGCGCCAGGGAAACGGGGAGCTGTTTTTT; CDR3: CASSLRQGNGELFF
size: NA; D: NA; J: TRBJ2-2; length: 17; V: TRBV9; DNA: TGTGCCAGCAGCGTCTTGGGGACCCCTGCGAACACCGGGGAGCTGTTTTTT; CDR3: CASSVLGTPANTGELFF
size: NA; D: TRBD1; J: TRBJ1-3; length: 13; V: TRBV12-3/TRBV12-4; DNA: TGTGCCACAAGACAGGGGGGAGAAAACACCATATATTTT; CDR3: CATRQGGENTIYF
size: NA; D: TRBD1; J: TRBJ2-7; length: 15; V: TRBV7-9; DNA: TGTGCCAGCAGCTTATCCGGGGACAGGGCTGACGAGCAGTACTTC; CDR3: CASSLSGDRADEQYF
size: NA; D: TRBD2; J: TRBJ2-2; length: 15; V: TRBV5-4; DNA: TGTGCCAGCAGCCGAGCGGGGGGGCAGAGCGGGGAGCTGTTTTTT; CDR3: CASSRAGGQSGELFF
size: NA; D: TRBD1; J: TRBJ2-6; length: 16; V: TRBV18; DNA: TGTGCCAGCTCACCCCAGGGGGCCTCTGGGGCCAACGTCCTGACTTTC; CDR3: CASSPQGASGANVLTF
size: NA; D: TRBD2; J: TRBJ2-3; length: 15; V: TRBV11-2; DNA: TGTGCCAGCAGTCAGCGGGGGAGCCTCACAGATACGCAGTATTTT; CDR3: CASSQRGSLTDTQYF
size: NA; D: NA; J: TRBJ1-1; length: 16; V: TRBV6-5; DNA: TGTGCCAGCAGTTACGGCCAACAAAAAGGGGTCACTGAAGCTTTCTTT; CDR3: CASSYGQQKGVTEAFF
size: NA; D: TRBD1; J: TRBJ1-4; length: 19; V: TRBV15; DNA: TGTGCCACCAGCGATTATGGGACAGGGGAATCATCGGCTAATGAAAAACTGTTTTTT; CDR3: CATSDYGTGESSANEKLFF
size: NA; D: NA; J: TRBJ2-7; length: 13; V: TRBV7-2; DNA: TGTGCCAGCACGTCGGACACCTTGAGCGAGCAGTACTTC; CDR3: CASTSDTLSEQYF
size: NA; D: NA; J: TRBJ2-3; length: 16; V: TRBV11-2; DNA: TGTGCCAGCAGCGTAGCAGCTAGTGCTATGTCAGATACGCAGTATTTT; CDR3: CASSVAASAMSDTQYF
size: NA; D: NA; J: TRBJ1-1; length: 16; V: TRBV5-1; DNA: TGCGCCAGCAGCGTTGAAGGTAACCCTTTGAACACTGAAGCTTTCTTT; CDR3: CASSVEGNPLNTEAFF
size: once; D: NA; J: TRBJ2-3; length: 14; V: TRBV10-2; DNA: TGCGCCAGCAGCCTACGGGACCCCACAGATACGCAGTATTTT; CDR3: CASSLRDPTDTQYF
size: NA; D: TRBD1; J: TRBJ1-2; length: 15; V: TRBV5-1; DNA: TGCGCCAGCAGCTTGGCCTTAGGGACAGGGGATGGCTACACCTTC; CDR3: CASSLALGTGDGYTF
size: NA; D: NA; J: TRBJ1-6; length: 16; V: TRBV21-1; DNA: TGTGCCAGCAGCCAGAGGGTTAGCTCCTATAATTCACCCCTCCACTTT; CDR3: CASSQRVSSYNSPLHF
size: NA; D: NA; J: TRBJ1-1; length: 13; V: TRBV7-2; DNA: TGTGCCAGCAGCTTTACCCTGAACACTGAAGCTTTCTTT; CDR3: CASSFTLNTEAFF
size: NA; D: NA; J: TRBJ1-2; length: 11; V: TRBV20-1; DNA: TGCAGTGCTCAAGACACATATGGCTACACCTTC; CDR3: CSAQDTYGYTF
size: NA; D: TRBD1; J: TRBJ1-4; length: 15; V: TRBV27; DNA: TGTGCCAGCAGTCCAGACAGGGGCGGGAGAGAAAAACTGTTTTTT; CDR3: CASSPDRGGREKLFF
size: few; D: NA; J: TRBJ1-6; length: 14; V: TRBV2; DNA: TGTGCCAGCAGTGAGGGGTTTAGCTATTCACCCCTCCACTTT; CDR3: CASSEGFSYSPLHF
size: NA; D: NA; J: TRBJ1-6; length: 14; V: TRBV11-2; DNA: TGTGCCAGCAGCTTAGAGACTTATAATTCACCCCTCCACTTT; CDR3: CASSLETYNSPLHF
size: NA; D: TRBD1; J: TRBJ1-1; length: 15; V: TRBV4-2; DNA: TGTGCCAGCAGCCAAGTATCGACAGGGGGCCCTGAAGCTTTCTTT; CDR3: CASSQVSTGGPEAFF
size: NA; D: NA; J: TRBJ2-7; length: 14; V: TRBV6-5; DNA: TGTGCCAGCAGTCCCGGTGAAGGGGTCTGGAAGCAGTACTTC; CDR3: CASSPGEGVWKQYF
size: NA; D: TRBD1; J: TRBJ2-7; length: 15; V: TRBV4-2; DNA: TGTGCCAGCAGCCAAGGGACAGGGGGCTCCTACGAGCAGTACTTC; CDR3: CASSQGTGGSYEQYF
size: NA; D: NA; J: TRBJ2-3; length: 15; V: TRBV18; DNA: TGTGCCAGCTCACCAAAACTCACCAGCACAGATACGCAGTATTTT; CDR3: CASSPKLTSTDTQYF
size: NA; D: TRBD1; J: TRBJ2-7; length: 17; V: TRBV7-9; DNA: TGTGCCAGCAGCTTATCCCTGGGGACAGGGAGTTCCTACGAGCAGTACTTC; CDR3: CASSLSLGTGSSYEQYF
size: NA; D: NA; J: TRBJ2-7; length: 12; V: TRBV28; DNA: TGTGCCAGCAGTTTCCATCCCTACGAGCAGTACTTC; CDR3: CASSFHPYEQYF
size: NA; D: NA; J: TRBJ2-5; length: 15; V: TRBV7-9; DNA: TGTGCCAGCAGCCCTCCAGACAGGTCGTGGGAGACCCAGTACTTC; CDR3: CASSPPDRSWETQYF
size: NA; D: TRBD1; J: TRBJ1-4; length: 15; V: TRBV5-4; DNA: TGTGCCAGCAGCTCTAAGACAGGGCCTAATGAAAAACTGTTTTTT; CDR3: CASSSKTGPNEKLFF